The following is a TCR beta chain sequence with its context. Under the authors' procedure: Nucleated cell number was recorded as an estimate derived from reference gene primer amplification. Sequencing was performed with immunoSEQ multiplex PCR; in TCRdb, only in-frame clones are kept and a portion is missing. The DNA was the basis for D and trimming; V, J and clone size are from that table. The sample has some 270,000 clones, 70% to 90% seen once. This sample was included in a study of blood T cell repertoires in COVID-19. Study overall: COVID-19 samples from acute and convalescent phases originated in the United States, Italy and Spain. From T cells, B-cell-depleted T cells, or PBMCs came the material, which was cDNA or gDNA.

The CDR3 has 17 residues. CDR1 and CDR2 from the germline V gene are LGHDT and YNNKEL (reference sequence). V dropped 4 bases and J dropped 0; count of bases not matched to a gene: 7. This TCR derives from a woman between 70 and 85 years old with acute or convalescent COVID-19. The gene calls are TRBV3-1 (or the pseudogene TRBV3-2) and TRBJ2-1; TRBD2 matches at 9 bases. The sequencing sample was made of peripheral blood. The CDR3 sequence: CASSPLAGSSSYNEQFF. CDR3 sequence (DNA): TGTGCCAGCAGCCCCCTAGCGGGGTCGAGCTCCTACAATGAGCAGTTCTTC.